This is a list of T cell receptor beta chains from one sample in a study of blood T cell repertoires in COVID-19. The protocol was immunoSEQ multiplex PCR, while the TCRdb copy is restricted to in-frame clones and leaves out a portion. The repertoire has 130,000 to 150,000 clones, roughly nine tenths of them found once; the top ten carry around 1.6%. Sequencing was done on a sample of peripheral blood. The receptor set was obtained from a human donor in a cohort sampled during active COVID-19. CDR3s include the opening cysteine and the closing phenylalanine or tryptophan. A D gene is named only where the DNA matches it firmly.

CDR3nt | CDR3aa | v_gene | d_gene | j_gene
TGTGCCAGCAGCTTGAAGACTGACTACAATGAGCAGTTCTTC | CASSLKTDYNEQFF | TRBV5-4 | - | TRBJ2-1
TGTGCCAGCAGTTTAAACAGGGGTGGCTACACCTTC | CASSLNRGGYTF | TRBV28 | TRBD1 | TRBJ1-2
TGTGCCAGCAGCCGACTAGCGGCTGAAGAGACCCAGTACTTC | CASSRLAAEETQYF | TRBV5-6 | TRBD2 | TRBJ2-5
TGCGCCAGCAATACTTTACGGCCCGCGCGAAATAGCCTTTCACCCCTCCACTTT | CASNTLRPARNSLSPLHF | TRBV10-1 | - | TRBJ1-6
TGTGCCTCCGATACAGGGTCCTACGAGCAGTACTTC | CASDTGSYEQYF | TRBV30 | - | TRBJ2-7
TGTGCCAGCAGTTACCCAGGGGGAGGTAACTATGGCTACACCTTC | CASSYPGGGNYGYTF | TRBV6-6 | TRBD1 | TRBJ1-2
TGTGCCAGCACCACCTCTAGTGCAGATACGCAGTATTTT | CASTTSSADTQYF | TRBV11-2 | - | TRBJ2-3
TGTGCCAGCAGCTACGGGACGGGAGAAGGCTACACCTTC | CASSYGTGEGYTF | TRBV11-2 | - | TRBJ1-2
TGCGCCAGCAGCTTGGATGCGGGGGTAGTCAACACTGAAGCTTTCTTT | CASSLDAGVVNTEAFF | TRBV5-1 | - | TRBJ1-1
TGTGCCAGCAGCGTGACTAGCGTTTACAATGAGCAGTTCTTC | CASSVTSVYNEQFF | TRBV9 | TRBD2 | TRBJ2-1
TGTGCCAGCAGTTCGAGGGTCGGGAAAGGGCAGTTCTTC | CASSSRVGKGQFF | TRBV12-3/TRBV12-4 | - | TRBJ2-1
TGTGCCAGTTCCTATGGTACCCAAGAGACCCAGTACTTC | CASSYGTQETQYF | TRBV6-5 | - | TRBJ2-5